These 7 T cell receptor beta chains originate from one sample sequenced in a study of cytomegalovirus exposure and HLA in healthy donors. Sequenced by immunoSEQ multiplex PCR; TCRdb stores in-frame clones only, minus some. Of 70,000 or so clones listed, 94% are singletons. Sequencing was done on a sample of PBMCs. These receptors were taken from a woman younger than 30 in good health and CMV-seronegative.

The rearrangement links TRBV29-1 to TRBJ2-2; 12 bases fit TRBD2. This CDR3 comprises 16 residues. V dropped 5 bases and J dropped 7; count of bases not matched to a gene: 11. The germline V gene has CDR1 SQVTM and CDR2 ANQGSEA. CDR3 in DNA: TGCAGCGTTTTGGGAGCTAGCGGGAGGGGGATCGGGGAGCTGTTTTTT. Translation gives CSVLGASGRGIGELFF.

The rearrangement uses TRBV5-1 and TRBJ2-1; 9 bases align to TRBD1. V trimming: 4 bases; J trimming: 2 bases; junction bases outside the gene matches: 10. Germline CDR1 and CDR2: SGHRS and YFSETQ. The CDR3 covers 17 residues. Here the CDR3 reads CASSKHTGTGTYNEQFF. The CDR3 DNA reads as TGCGCCAGCAGCAAACACACCGGGACAGGGACCTACAATGAGCAGTTCTTC.

The genes are TRBV9 and TRBJ2-7; 11 bases fit TRBD2. After removal of 4 bases from V and 3 bases from J, the junction contained 9 bases not matched to a gene. The CDR3 runs 16 residues. Germline V lookup: CDR1 SGDLS, CDR2 YYNGEE. CDR3 sequence: CASSPRGTSGGYEQYF. Written as DNA, the CDR3 is TGTGCCAGCAGCCCCCGTGGCACTAGCGGGGGCTACGAGCAGTACTTC.

The V gene is TRBV28, the J gene TRBJ1-2; weak D call: TRBD1 (5 bases). V was trimmed by 1 base and J by 3 bases, leaving 12 bases between them. In germline, CDR1 is MDHEN, CDR2 SYDVKM. The CDR3 is 15 residues long. CDR3 nucleotides: TGTGCCAGCAGTTTATCTGGGGCTGGGGACTATGGCTACACCTTC. Protein sequence: CASSLSGAGDYGYTF.

The chain carries TRBV6-1 and TRBJ2-1; 9 positions agree with TRBD1. The junction had 6 bases not matched to a gene; V was cut back by 6 bases and J by 6 bases. This CDR3 is 14 amino acids long. Per germline, CDR1 MNHNS and CDR2 SASEGT. CDR3 sequence reads: CASRGTGPSNEQFF. The CDR3 DNA is TGTGCCAGCAGGGGGACAGGGCCGAGCAATGAGCAGTTCTTC.

This chain links TRBV2 with TRBJ2-5; 9 nucleotides align to TRBD2. CDR1 and CDR2 (germline): SNHLY, FYNNEI. With 9 bases clipped from V and 5 bases from J, the junction kept 4 bases outside the gene matches. This CDR3 is built from 12 residues. The CDR3 DNA is TGTGCCAGTAGCGGGGGAGGGGAGACCCAGTACTTC. Translation gives CASSGGGETQYF. Full variable domain (missing parts from reference TRBV2 and TRBJ2-5): EPEVTQTPSHQVTQMGQEVILRCVPISNHLYFYWYRQILGQKVEFLVSFYNNEISEKSEIFDDQFSVERPDGSNFTLKIRSTKLEDSAMYFCASSGGGETQYFGPGTRLLVL.

V usage is TRBV11-2 and J usage is TRBJ1-3; possible D gene TRBD1, 5 bases. Trimming left V 1 base short and J 0 bases short, with 7 bases between. This CDR3 has 15 amino acids. CDR1 SGHAT and CDR2 FQNNGV come from the germline V gene. DNA of the CDR3: TGTGCCAGCAGCTTAGCCGGGGGCTCTGGAAACACCATATATTTT. Its protein product is CASSLAGGSGNTIYF.